The clone carrying this T cell receptor beta chain has ten or more counts. The sample comes from a study of blood T cell repertoires in COVID-19. Background on the study: T cells, B-cell-depleted T cells, or PBMCs supplied cDNA or gDNA.

The germline V and J ends were trimmed by 5 bases and 6 bases, with 14 bases remaining between them. Germline-derived CDR1 and CDR2 are LNHDA and SQIVND (reference sequence). This CDR3 is built from 13 residues. Generated by immunoSEQ multiplex PCR, the TCRdb table keeps only in-frame clones and is missing some. The sample carries 200,000 to 250,000 clones, 86% recorded once. This receptor was identified in a woman between 45 and 65 years old who had recovered from COVID-19. Sample: PBMCs or T cells enriched from blood (not recorded which). The rearrangement uses TRBV19 and TRBJ2-7, with D possibly matching TRBD2 (5 bases). The CDR3 loop reads CASSALTGIEQYF. CDR3 nucleotides: TGTGCCAGTAGTGCCCTCACGGGGATCGAGCAGTACTTC.